This TCR beta chain was found in a study of regulatory T cells in long-lasting Graves disease (dated by TCRdb to about 2021). Describing the broader study: Newly diagnosed Graves' disease patients had taken antithyroid drugs for less than 3 months. Peripheral blood TCR sequencing and RNA sequencing compared persistent Graves' disease patients with newly diagnosed Graves' disease patients. The study was conducted in China and was registered as a clinical trial. A total of 35 or so samples underwent TCR sequencing: around 13 from persistent and about 20 from newly diagnosed Graves' disease patients. Study-level results and caveats: Patients with persistent disease shared more public clonotypes (around 3,000) than newly diagnosed patients did (about 970). Only peripheral blood was studied, because thyroid tissue, the primary lesion, was inaccessible. The authors noted that the small sample size was a limitation that may lower accuracy. Only the TCR beta chain was sequenced and analyzed. TRBV28, TRBJ1-2 and TRBJ2-5 were preferentially used in persistent disease, while TRBV20-1 and TRBJ2-1 were favored in newly diagnosed disease. Compared with newly diagnosed patients, persistent Graves' disease patients had lower TCR Shannon entropy and fewer highly expanded clones, which suggests clonal expansion.

This clonotype was observed a few times. Its antigen target is currently unknown. Per-base quality was not reported, and no clone a single base away is much larger than it. For CDR1 and CDR2, the germline V gene lists SQVTM and ANQGSEA. V loses 4 bases at its end and J loses 8 bases; junction bases beyond the gene matches: 7. The CDR3, cysteine through phenylalanine, is 13 amino acids long. Solely the CDR3 DNA is kept, with 39 bases framed from the first base. The library was made by multiplex PCR. The run used an Illumina HiSeq 4000. CDR3 regions were amplified by Arm-PCR with iRepertoire HTBI primers to construct TCR beta libraries. Gel purification was performed on PCR products prior to sequencing. In the source study's methods: Gene usage analysis of CDR3 amino acid clonotypes relied on the approximately 62 TRBV and 13 to 15 TRBJ segments identified across samples. Filtered high-quality paired reads were merged into contigs using COPE and FqMerger. BLAST was used to align contigs to the IMGT TRBV, TRBD and TRBJ reference genes, and CDR3 was defined following IMGT. Any clonotype with a frequency above 0.1% was classified as a highly expanded clone. Shannon entropy served as the measure of repertoire diversity, while the Gini coefficient captured V-J evenness. A clonotype found in more than one individual was treated as public. The public reads were reanalyzed by TCRdb: fastp trimming at Q25, MiXCR alignment, in-frame beta chains only. Entries that share a CDR3 protein sequence are merged under the most common genes and DNA. The authors' filters were not applied to this entry. This sample is represented by roughly 560,000 distinct CDR3 sequences; approximately 12% of them were singletons. Together, the top ten hold roughly 8.9% of the sample.

Read against the paper, the sample's time point label means: newly diagnosed GD, antithyroid drugs for less than 3 months. For both TCR sequencing and RNA sequencing, RNA was extracted from PBMCs in TRIzol. The diagnosis of Graves' disease followed American Thyroid Association guidelines. Recruitment of patients was carried out at an endocrinology department in Xi'an, China. Each patient gave about 8.1 milliliters of peripheral blood, collected in an EDTA anticoagulant tube. Ficoll Paque Plus density gradient separation was used to isolate PBMCs, and no further T cell sorting was done. RNA quality was checked with an Agilent 2100 Bioanalyzer and agarose gel, and concentration with a NanoDrop 2000. These data also featured in a second study, about T cells in Graves' hyperthyroidism and ophthalmopathy. As the second paper documents: Stable Graves' hyperthyroidism was defined as no progression to ophthalmopathy during 18 months of follow-up. Hyperthyroidism patients were newly diagnosed, had a disease duration of under 2 months, and were aged 18 to 65 years. Any patient with an uncontrolled infection, another autoimmune disease, pregnancy or lactation was excluded. Diagnoses were based on clinical symptoms, serum thyroxine and TRAb, thyroid ultrasound and orbital computed tomography. The TCR CDR3 was subjected to a first round of RT-PCR using the HTBI primer set and the Qiagen OneStep RT-PCR kit. Most expanded thyroid clonotypes (frequency above 0.001) were also found in blood, which suggests that blood repertoires may mirror thyroid immune responses. A 13 V-J signature model separated ophthalmopathy from stable hyperthyroidism, with just over 85% sensitivity and around 84% specificity in cross-validation and 80%/75% in testing. In validation, progression to ophthalmopathy was predicted by the model with 70% to 71% sensitivity and just over 72% specificity, a median of around 5.9 months before onset. A discovery cohort of approximately 100 patients, roughly 40 with Graves' ophthalmopathy and approximately 57 with stable Graves' hyperthyroidism, was used to find distinguishing TCR V-J signatures. Prospective prediction of ophthalmopathy was tested in an independent validation cohort of 18 to 20 hyperthyroidism patients and around 16 patients who later progressed to ophthalmopathy. The 85 to 100 discovery patients were divided at random into training and test sets in a 7:3 ratio. The study also compared thyroid tissue and blood T-cell repertoires from a handful of Graves' hyperthyroidism patients. After sampling, hyperthyroidism patients received methimazole starting at 30 mg daily, and ophthalmopathy patients received high-dose intravenous methylprednisolone. A second multiplex PCR round built the libraries, followed by size selection and purification. The libraries were sequenced on an Illumina HiSeq2000 using paired-end 100 bp reads. Raw data were processed with SOAPnuke, discarding reads with adapters, uncalled bases, mean Phred below 15, or no exact constant-primer or identifier match. COPE v1.2.5 was used to merge the high-quality paired reads, and each unique nucleotide sequence was defined as a clonotype. MiTCR v1.1 was used to align clonotypes to the IMGT TRBV, TRBD and TRBJ reference segments. Only V-J combinations with frequency above 0.0001, covering about 99% of repertoires, were analysed. The TCS score was defined as F50 (clonal expansion) divided by E x V (chaos), with BLOSUM62-based TCRdist calculated between CDR3 peptides within each V-J. Welch's t-statistics and random forest reduced 450 to 600 V-J features to roughly 13, which were used in a naive Bayes classifier (R e1071). Sample size was not statistically predetermined, and investigators were not blinded to group allocation. TCR Vbeta CDR3 sequencing of around 130 peripheral blood samples (around 45 ophthalmopathy, 70 to 85 hyperthyroidism and roughly 17 progressor patients) is reported in the paper.

The material was peripheral blood mononuclear cells (PBMCs), obtained at new diagnosis, from a patient treated with antithyroid drugs. Recombination linked TRBV29-1 to TRBJ1-4; TRBD1 matches 7 bases in the middle. The source is a woman under 40 with Graves disease. Donor details come from another sample of the same person, matched by shared clones. At the DNA level, the sequence is TGCAGCGTTGGAGGACCGGGACAGGAAAAACTGTTTTTT. The encoded protein is CSVGGPGQEKLFF. Joined to the reference TRBV29-1 and TRBJ1-4 proteins, this CDR3 gives the full variable domain: SAVISQKPSRDICQRGTSLTIQCQVDSQVTMMFWYRQQPGQSLTLIATANQGSEATYESGFVIDKFPISRPNLTFSTLTVSNMSPEDSSIYLCSVGGPGQEKLFFGSGTQLSVL.